This T cell receptor (beta chain) was sequenced for a study of blood T cells in healthy people across ages. Between the trimmed V and J ends, which lost 0 bases and 3 bases, there was a span of 16 bases. Germline values: CDR1 SGDLS, CDR2 YYNGEE. This CDR3 spans 17 amino acids. Turning to this clonotype: Its antigen remains unidentified.

Sample-barcoded 5' priming and a J-beta primer mix drove a second PCR of roughly 7 to 11 cycles. Unique molecular identifiers of 12 random nucleotides labeled each cDNA. TCRdb re-called the 5' RACE reads with MiXCR, one entry per CDR3 protein. The sample includes roughly 790,000 distinct CDR3 sequences, 43% seen only once; the top ten take roughly 20%. Each individual donor underwent a draw of approximately 10 milliliters of peripheral blood. The authors extracted at least 6 micrograms of total RNA per sample. Overall study findings and caveats: Older age went with lower TCR beta diversity per million T cells, in a roughly linear way.

This chain uses TRBV9 with TRBJ1-3; possible D gene TRBD1, 5 bases. The sample taken for sequencing was blood. The receptor comes from a woman between 55 and 75 years old in good health. The DNA for the CDR3 is TGTGCCAGCAGCGTAGATGAGTCAAGGCAGGGTGGAAACACCATATATTTT. This sequence encodes CASSVDESRQGGNTIYF.